The 25 T cell receptor beta chains below come from one sample, sequenced in a study of blood T cell repertoires in COVID-19. TCRdb's table, derived via immunoSEQ multiplex PCR, lists solely in-frame clones and lacks some. The repertoire includes about 210,000 clones, over 70% of them detected once, and around 6.9% sits in the top ten. Sequencing was performed on peripheral blood. The source is a man between 60 and 75 years old with acute or convalescent COVID-19.

The chain joins TRBV5-6 to TRBJ1-3; 7 nucleotides agree with TRBD1. Germline V lookup: CDR1 SGHDT, CDR2 YYEEEE. J lost 4 bases, V lost 3 bases, and 10 bases had no gene match. The length of the CDR3 is 16 residues. CDR3 sequence reads: CASSYSDRRPGNTIYF. The DNA for the CDR3 is TGTGCCAGCAGCTATTCGGACAGGAGGCCGGGAAACACCATATATTTT.

This chain links TRBV7-9 with TRBJ1-5; no reliable D call. V gave up 5 bases and J gave up 2 bases, with 10 bases separating them. Germline V gene lookup returns CDR1 SEHNR and CDR2 FQNEAQ (reference sequence). This CDR3 comprises 14 residues. CDR3 sequence: CASSPGSGNQPQHF. CDR3 in DNA: TGTGCCAGCAGCCCAGGTAGTGGCAATCAGCCCCAGCATTTT.

This chain's CDR3 is CASRDRYYEQYF. CDR3 sequence (DNA): TGTGCCAGCCGGGACAGGTACTACGAGCAGTACTTC. V is TRBV25-1 and J is TRBJ2-7; 8 bases line up with TRBD1. V dropped 8 bases and J dropped 3; count of bases not matched to a gene: 3. The length of the CDR3 is 12 residues. Looked up from germline, CDR1 is MGHDK and CDR2 is SYGVNS.

This clone was picked up one time. The genes are TRBV11-2 and TRBJ2-5, with D possibly matching TRBD1 (5 bases). With 5 bases removed from V and 1 base from J, the gap between germline ends came to 14 bases. The CDR3 sequence is 15 residues long. Germline loops: CDR1 SGHAT, CDR2 FQNNGV. The CDR3 DNA follows: TGTGCCAGCAGCCCGAGTTCAGGGTTCCAAGAGACCCAGTACTTC. It is translated as CASSPSSGFQETQYF.

A single count supports this clone. This chain uses TRBV9 with TRBJ2-5; D perhaps matches TRBD2 (6 bases). The CDR3 has 14 amino acids. Trimming cost V 0 bases and J 5 bases, with 11 bases left between them. Per germline, CDR1 SGDLS and CDR2 YYNGEE. The CDR3 sequence is CASSVDVREETQYF. The CDR3 DNA reads as TGTGCCAGCAGCGTAGACGTCCGGGAGGAGACCCAGTACTTC.

The chain has TRBV5-1 and TRBJ1-4; TRBD1 might be the D (6 bases). Germline CDR1 and CDR2: SGHRS and YFSETQ. The germline V and J ends were trimmed by 8 bases and 5 bases, with 16 bases remaining between them. This CDR3 comprises 14 residues. As DNA, the CDR3 is TGCGCCAGAAATGGGGGGGCCTCAAATGAAAAACTGTTTTTT. It is translated as CARNGGASNEKLFF.

This rearrangement joins TRBV9 to TRBJ1-2; TRBD1 is a possible D gene (5 bases). Germline CDR1 and CDR2: SGDLS and YYNGEE. The V end was cut by 3 bases, the J end by 5 bases, with 8 bases between. The CDR3 contains 12 residues. The CDR3 here is CASSATEYGYTF. CDR3 coding DNA: TGTGCCAGCAGCGCGACAGAGTATGGCTACACCTTC.

The chain employs TRBV27 and TRBJ1-6; 12 bases fit TRBD1. The germline V gene encodes CDR1 MNHEY and CDR2 SMNVEV (reference sequence). The length of the CDR3 is 17 residues. V was pared by 2 bases and J by 10 bases, with 9 bases of the junction left unmatched. Written as DNA, the CDR3 is TGTGCCAGCAGTTTAAAGGTGGGACAGGGGGCGAAATCACCCCTCCACTTT. Translation gives CASSLKVGQGAKSPLHF.

The chain is built from TRBV5-8 and TRBJ2-3; 7 bases match TRBD2. Germline V gives CDR1 SGHTS, CDR2 YDEGEE. The CDR3 is made up of 14 amino acids. V lost 4 bases to trimming and J lost 2 bases; unmatched junction nucleotides: 4. The CDR3 region is CASSPGTTTDTQYF. The CDR3 DNA sequence: TGTGCCAGCAGCCCTGGGACTACCACAGATACGCAGTATTTT.

This clone has a handful of counts. The rearrangement links TRBV6-1 to TRBJ1-1; a possible D gene is TRBD1 (6 bases). Germline-derived CDR1 and CDR2 are MNHNS and SASEGT. Trimming removed 0 bases at V and 7 bases at J, with 9 bases between. The CDR3 is made up of 13 amino acids. CDR3 sequence reads: CASSEAGTLEAFF. For the CDR3, the DNA is TGTGCCAGCAGTGAAGCAGGGACACTTGAAGCTTTCTTT.

This clone was recorded a few times. The chain is built from TRBV12-3 or TRBV12-4 and TRBJ1-3, with D possibly being TRBD1 (6 bases). V shed 5 bases and J shed 7 bases, with 12 bases lying between them. This CDR3 is 13 amino acids long. Here the CDR3 reads CASSTGLLNTIYF. In DNA form, the CDR3 reads TGTGCCAGCAGTACAGGGCTGTTGAACACCATATATTTT.

This clone appeared a few times. The V gene is TRBV30, the J gene TRBJ1-1; D is possibly TRBD1 (6 bases). The germline V gene has CDR1 GTSNPN and CDR2 SVGIG (reference sequence). V was trimmed by 2 bases and J by 2 bases, leaving 9 bases between them. The CDR3 has 13 amino acids. CDR3 sequence (DNA): TGTGCCTGGAGTAGGACAGCAAACACTGAAGCTTTCTTT. Its protein is CAWSRTANTEAFF.

The chain links TRBV7-9 to TRBJ2-3; no firm D call. This CDR3 comprises 14 residues. CDR1 is SEHNR and CDR2 is FQNEAQ in the germline V gene (reference sequence). Deletions cut 5 bases from V and 4 bases from J, with 13 bases between. The CDR3 DNA reads as TGTGCCAGCAGCCCTACTACCGCGGCAGATACGCAGTATTTT. It is translated as CASSPTTAADTQYF. The whole variable domain, remainder taken from reference TRBV7-9 and TRBJ2-3, is DTGVSQNPRHKITKRGQNVTFRCDPISEHNRLYWYRQTLGQGPEFLTYFQNEAQLEKSRLLSDRFSAERPKGSFSTLEIQRTEQGDSAMYLCASSPTTAADTQYFGPGTRLTVL.

The chain couples TRBV27 to TRBJ2-7; D possibly corresponds to TRBD2 (6 bases). With 5 bases removed from V and 2 bases from J, the gap between germline ends came to 16 bases. The germline CDR1 and CDR2 sequences are MNHEY and SMNVEV (reference sequence). This CDR3 is built from 15 residues. CDR3 sequence reads: CASSLSGPSAYEQYF. As DNA, the CDR3 is TGTGCCAGCAGTCTTAGCGGACCTAGTGCCTACGAGCAGTACTTC.

This chain connects TRBV5-1 to TRBJ1-5, with TRBD1 identical over 7 bases. Germline assignment: CDR1 SGHRS and CDR2 YFSETQ. CDR3 length: 15 residues. J gave up 4 bases and V 2 bases, and 6 bases lay outside the gene matches. The CDR3 reads CASSLEGGVNQPQHF. For the CDR3, the DNA is TGCGCCAGCAGCTTAGAAGGGGGCGTAAATCAGCCCCAGCATTTT.

The genes are TRBV9 and TRBJ2-5; the match to TRBD2 covers 12 bases. CDR1 and CDR2 (germline): SGDLS, YYNGEE. The CDR3 extends over 16 amino acids. Unmatched junction bases numbered 6, after V lost 1 base and J lost 5 bases. The CDR3 sequence is CASSVTLAGGGETQYF. The CDR3 region has the DNA TGTGCCAGCAGCGTAACACTAGCGGGAGGTGGGGAGACCCAGTACTTC.

This clone was seen only a few times. Distinct nucleotide sequences in the sample also encode this CDR3. The V and J genes are TRBV18 and TRBJ2-1, with 10 bases lining up with TRBD2. The V gene's germline CDR1 is KGHSH and CDR2 LQKENI. The CDR3 totals 15 residues. V was pared by 3 bases and J by 9 bases, with 8 bases of the junction left unmatched. Here the CDR3 reads CASSPGLAGVGEQFF. The DNA of the CDR3 is TGTGCCAGCTCACCGGGCCTAGCGGGGGTGGGTGAGCAGTTCTTC.

This clone appeared a few times. This rearrangement joins TRBV6-5 to TRBJ2-7; weak D call: TRBD2 (7 bases). From germline, CDR1 is MNHEY and CDR2 SVGAGI. This CDR3 comprises 15 residues. Trimming removed 5 bases from V and 6 bases from J, with 20 bases in between. The CDR3 DNA follows: TGTGCCAGCAGTCCCCTCCGGGGGGCGCTCAGCGAGCAGTACTTC. It translates to CASSPLRGALSEQYF.

The V and J genes are TRBV19 and TRBJ1-3; no definite D call. CDR3 size: 16 residues. V lost 1 base to trimming and J lost 2 bases, with 12 bases between them. Germline V CDR1 and CDR2: LNHDA, SQIVND (reference sequence). CDR3 region: CASSIAGALAGNTIYF. In DNA form, the CDR3 reads TGTGCCAGTAGTATAGCCGGAGCACTCGCTGGAAACACCATATATTTT.

The chain joins TRBV4-1 to TRBJ2-3; 9 bases map to TRBD2. V shed 3 bases, J shed 2 bases, and the junction held 9 bases outside the gene matches. Per the germline V gene, CDR1 is MGHRA and CDR2 is YSYEKL. The CDR3 is 17 residues long. CDR3 in amino acids: CASSHNNAGGPTDTQYF. CDR3 coding DNA: TGCGCCAGCAGCCACAATAACGCGGGGGGGCCCACAGATACGCAGTATTTT.

In regard to this clone: Other DNA sequences within the sample encode an identical CDR3. The chain has TRBV9 and TRBJ2-3, with D possibly TRBD2 on 7 matching bases. Looked up from germline, CDR1 is SGDLS and CDR2 is YYNGEE. Between the trimmed V and J ends, which lost 0 bases and 2 bases, there was a span of 16 bases. There are 17 residues in the CDR3. The CDR3 region is CASSVEGGGAPTDTQYF. CDR3 nucleotides: TGTGCCAGCAGCGTAGAAGGGGGGGGAGCCCCCACAGATACGCAGTATTTT.

The rearrangement uses TRBV28 and TRBJ2-3, with 9 nucleotides matching TRBD2. Germline-derived CDR1 and CDR2 are MDHEN and SYDVKM. The CDR3 consists of 15 residues. Trimming at V came to 2 bases and at J to 4 bases, leaving 4 bases not matched to a gene. This CDR3 is CASSLAGGGADTQYF. The DNA of the CDR3 is TGTGCCAGCAGTTTAGCGGGAGGGGGGGCAGATACGCAGTATTTT.

The CDR3 DNA sequence: TGTGCCACCAAGGATGGGACAGGGGTGACCGGGGAGCTGTTTTTT. Translated, it gives CATKDGTGVTGELFF. The chain joins TRBV24-1 to TRBJ2-2, with 10 bases fitting TRBD1. J gave up 5 bases and V 8 bases, and 7 bases lay outside the gene matches. This CDR3 has 15 residues. The germline V gene encodes CDR1 KGHDR and CDR2 SFDVKD.

The CDR3 protein is CASSQEKAPKNIQYF. CDR3 DNA: TGTGCCAGCAGCCAAGAAAAAGCGCCCAAAAACATTCAGTACTTC. The chain links TRBV4-2 to TRBJ2-4, with D unresolved. With 0 bases removed from V and 2 bases from J, the gap between germline ends came to 8 bases. The CDR3 contains 15 residues. Looked up from germline, CDR1 is LGHNA and CDR2 is YNFKEQ.

This sequence joins TRBV9 and TRBJ2-1, with a tentative D call TRBD2 (6 bases). The germline V gene has CDR1 SGDLS and CDR2 YYNGEE. V dropped 2 bases and J dropped 4 bases, with 13 bases sitting between them. The CDR3 has 15 residues. CDR3 sequence (DNA): TGTGCCAGCAGCGTTAGCGGAGAGGCTTACAATGAGCAGTTCTTC. It specifies CASSVSGEAYNEQFF.